The 10 T cell receptor beta chains below come from one sample, sequenced in a study of CD8+ T cells in alopecia areata (dated by TCRdb to the late 2010s). Library creation used the immunoSEQ multiplex PCR assay. RNA was extracted from all samples and reverse transcribed into cDNA, which served as template for TCR sequencing. Entries here come from immuneACCESS through TCRdb and include only in-frame sequences with V and J called. Some clones fail to appear in such tables; in the studies checked, an unresolved V gene covers under half of the shortfall, and the cause of the remainder is unknown. Here the sample lists more than 90,000 clones, none seen once only. The ten biggest clones cover roughly a fifth of the sample. What was sequenced was lesional skin. These receptors all stem from a C3H/HeJ mouse with alopecia areata. With respect to MHC, this strain carries the haplotype H2-k.

A note on this clone: Mouse gene names and germline throughout. The CDR3 end falls 4 residues outside the read, so it is completed with the germline J gene. The genes are TRBV1 and TRBJ2-5; 9 nucleotides line up with TRBD2. V trimming: 3 bases; J trimming: 3 bases; junction bases outside the gene matches: 4. Germline V gives CDR1 NSQYPW, CDR2 LRSPGD (reference sequence). This CDR3 contains 15 residues. The CDR3 spells CTCSASWGGQDTQYF. The CDR3 bases that were read are TGCACCTGCAGTGCCTCCTGGGGGGGACAAGAC.

This clone was picked up a small number of times. Gene names and germline refer to mouse. Read data end 4 residues before the CDR3 end; the end is taken from the germline J gene. This rearrangement joins TRBV17 to TRBJ2-7; 9 nucleotides align to TRBD2. Germline CDR1 reads MNHDT; CDR2 reads YYDKIL. The CDR3 runs to 14 residues. J was trimmed by 2 bases and V by 3 bases; bases with no gene match: 2. The CDR3 is CASSSSGGAYEQYF. CDR3 DNA, as far as it was read: TGTGCTAGCAGTAGTTCTGGGGGGGCCTAT.

Points on this clone: Gene and germline names: mouse. The read terminates 4 residues before the CDR3 end, so the remaining end is supplied by the germline J gene. The V and J genes are TRBV19 and TRBJ2-1; 7 positions agree with TRBD2. The germline V gene has CDR1 FNHDT and CDR2 SITEND (reference sequence). Unmatched junction bases numbered 4, after V lost 1 base and J lost 6 bases. This CDR3 spans 14 amino acids. CDR3 bases read: TGTGCCAGCAGTATAAACTGGGGTATTGCT. It yields the protein CASSINWGIA. The whole CDR3 sequence reads CASSINWGIAEQFF.

This clone appeared many times. Gene names follow the mouse nomenclature. CDR3: CASSPRDWGQDTQYF. The part of the CDR3 DNA that was read is TGTGCCAGCAGTCCCCGGGACTGGGGGCAAGAC. This chain uses TRBV19 with TRBJ2-5, with 11 bases fitting TRBD2. The read terminates 4 residues before the CDR3 end, so the remaining end is supplied by the germline J gene. The junction had 4 bases not matched to a gene; V was cut back by 4 bases and J by 3 bases. Germline-derived CDR1 and CDR2 are FNHDT and SITEND (reference sequence). The CDR3 length is 15 residues. The whole variable domain, remainder taken from reference TRBV19 and TRBJ2-5, is GGIITQTPKFLIGQEGQKLTLKCQQNFNHDTMYWYRQDSGKGLRLIYYSITENDLQKGDLSEGYDASREKKSSFSLTVTSAQKNEMAVFLCASSPRDWGQDTQYFGPGTRLLVL.

As for this clone: Each gene name is a mouse one. Read sequence stops 4 residues before the CDR3 end, and the germline J gene provides the missing end. The gene calls are TRBV19 and TRBJ2-7; 9 bases line up with TRBD2. Germline assignment: CDR1 FNHDT and CDR2 SITEND (reference sequence). This CDR3 contains 12 residues. The CDR3 is CASMGGRHEQYF. The CDR3 bases that were read are TGTGCCAGCATGGGGGGGCGGCAT. The variable domain in full, completed from reference TRBV19 and TRBJ2-7, reads GGIITQTPKFLIGQEGQKLTLKCQQNFNHDTMYWYRQDSGKGLRLIYYSITENDLQKGDLSEGYDASREKKSSFSLTVTSAQKNEMAVFLCASMGGRHEQYFGPGTRLTVL.

Details on this clone: Mouse gene names apply. Read coverage stops 4 residues before the CDR3 terminus; the germline J gene supplies the remainder. V gene TRBV17 combines with J gene TRBJ2-5, with D possibly TRBD2 on 6 matching bases. From germline, CDR1 is MNHDT and CDR2 YYDKIL. V was cut by 4 bases and J by 1 base, with 9 bases left in between. The CDR3 covers 14 residues. The covered CDR3 bases are TGTGCTAGCAGTATCGACTGGTACCAAGAC. It is translated as CASSIDWYQD. The full CDR3 reads CASSIDWYQDTQYF.

Of note for this clone: Mouse germline and gene names are used. The sequence runs out 4 residues before the end of the CDR3; the remainder is reconstructed from the germline J gene. V and J are TRBV13-3 and TRBJ1-1; D may be TRBD1 (5 bases). The CDR3 runs to 14 residues. The germline gives CDR1 NNHDY, CDR2 SYVADS. CDR3 loop: CASSDRLGGEEVFF. CDR3 bases read: TGTGCCAGCAGTGATCGACTGGGGGGAGAA.

Points on this clone: The germline and genes are mouse ones. The read comes to an end 4 residues before the CDR3 does, leaving the germline J gene to fill in the end. The rearrangement joins TRBV1 to TRBJ2-3; a weak D match, TRBD2 (6 bases). This CDR3 has 14 residues. CDR1 is NSQYPW, CDR2 LRSPGD, per germline (reference sequence). This chain's CDR3 is CTCSADLGGETLYF. The part of the CDR3 DNA that was read is TGCACCTGCAGTGCAGATCTTGGGGGAGAA.

Only a few counts were recorded for this clone. The genes are named according to mouse. Sequencing ends 4 residues short of the CDR3 end; the germline J gene provides the rest. V and J are TRBV19 and TRBJ2-3, with 7 positions matching TRBD2. Germline V lookup: CDR1 FNHDT, CDR2 SITEND (reference sequence). Losses at the gene ends were 3 bases for V and 0 bases for J; bases not matched to a gene: 1. The CDR3 spans 14 residues. CDR3 bases read: TGTGCCAGCAGTAAGACTGGGAGTGCAGAA. Translated, it gives CASSKTGSAE. The full CDR3 protein reads CASSKTGSAETLYF.

This clone has just a few counts. These gene names are mouse names. The read terminates 4 residues ahead of where the CDR3 ends, so the germline J gene completes it. The chain links TRBV14 to TRBJ2-1; 9 bases are a match to TRBD1. The CDR3 has 16 residues. V was clipped by 0 bases and J by 3 bases; unmatched bases: 4. Germline V gene lookup returns CDR1 SGHDT and CDR2 FRDEAV. The CDR3 region is CASSFLDRGGYAEQFF. CDR3 DNA, as far as it was read: TGTGCCAGCAGTTTCTTGGACAGGGGCGGCTATGCT.